A selection of T cell receptor beta chains follows, all from one sample in a study of cytotoxic CD8 clonotypes in ibrutinib-treated CLL. Only in-frame clones appear in the TCRdb table, and some are missing; sequencing was by immunoSEQ multiplex PCR. The data hold about 200,000 clones, with about four fifths observed a single time. The source material was PBMCs, sampled after 12 months of ibrutinib treatment. These receptors were taken from a human donor with chronic lymphocytic leukemia. Both conserved end residues are part of each CDR3. A D gene is named only where the DNA matches it firmly. Only part of the rows carry a size: once, few, many, or a class if the clone is expanded.

CDR3 DNA: TGTGCCAGCAGCCCCTACATTATGGGGGCAGATACGCAGTATTTT
CDR3 protein: CASSPYIMGADTQYF
clone size: NA
V gene: TRBV9
D gene: NA
J gene: TRBJ2-3

CDR3 DNA: TGTGCCAGCAGTGAAGACAGGGGGCGCGGTGGCTACACCTTC
CDR3 protein: CASSEDRGRGGYTF
clone size: NA
V gene: TRBV25-1
D gene: TRBD1
J gene: TRBJ1-2

CDR3 DNA: TGCGCCAGCAGCCAACCCGCACAGGGGAACTATGGCTACACCTTC
CDR3 protein: CASSQPAQGNYGYTF
clone size: NA
V gene: TRBV4-1
D gene: TRBD1
J gene: TRBJ1-2

CDR3 DNA: TGTGCCAGCAGCTTACGGGCCGCAAATAGCAATCAGCCCCAGCATTTT
CDR3 protein: CASSLRAANSNQPQHF
clone size: NA
V gene: TRBV9
D gene: NA
J gene: TRBJ1-5

CDR3 DNA: TGTGCCAGCACCCCCCTTGGGGAGGGAGGTGGAGAACTGTTTTTT
CDR3 protein: CASTPLGEGGGELFF
clone size: NA
V gene: TRBV28
D gene: NA
J gene: TRBJ1-4

CDR3 DNA: TGTGCCAGCAGCTTAGTTCCGGTCGACGAGCAGTACTTC
CDR3 protein: CASSLVPVDEQYF
clone size: many
V gene: TRBV7-9
D gene: NA
J gene: TRBJ2-7

CDR3 DNA: TGTGCCAGTAGCTCATCAGGATCCCTCTACTACGAGCAGTACTTC
CDR3 protein: CASSSSGSLYYEQYF
clone size: NA
V gene: TRBV19
D gene: NA
J gene: TRBJ2-7

CDR3 DNA: TGTGCCAGCAGTTTGTTAAGGGGGGCTGATGGCTACACCTTC
CDR3 protein: CASSLLRGADGYTF
clone size: NA
V gene: TRBV11-2
D gene: NA
J gene: TRBJ1-2

CDR3 DNA: TGCGCCAGCAGCCCCAGGGGGCTGGGAGAGACCCAGTACTTC
CDR3 protein: CASSPRGLGETQYF
clone size: once
V gene: TRBV5-1
D gene: TRBD1
J gene: TRBJ2-5

CDR3 DNA: TGTGCCAGCAGTCTAGGACAGGGAAACTACGAGCAGTACTTC
CDR3 protein: CASSLGQGNYEQYF
clone size: NA
V gene: TRBV27
D gene: TRBD1
J gene: TRBJ2-7

CDR3 DNA: TGTGCCAGCAGTCAGGGGTCCGAGCAGTACTTC
CDR3 protein: CASSQGSEQYF
clone size: NA
V gene: TRBV28
D gene: NA
J gene: TRBJ2-7

CDR3 DNA: TGTGCCAGCAGTTTATCGCCAGGGGCGCATACTGAAGCTTTCTTT
CDR3 protein: CASSLSPGAHTEAFF
clone size: NA
V gene: TRBV27
D gene: NA
J gene: TRBJ1-1

CDR3 DNA: TGCGCCAGCAGTCAGTCTCGGAAAATACTGGGCTACGAGCAGTACTTC
CDR3 protein: CASSQSRKILGYEQYF
clone size: once
V gene: TRBV23-1
D gene: NA
J gene: TRBJ2-7

CDR3 DNA: TGTGCTAGTGGTTTGGTACCGGAGGACCCCTCCTTC
CDR3 protein: CASGLVPEDPSF
clone size: NA
V gene: TRBV12-5
D gene: NA
J gene: TRBJ1-2

CDR3 DNA: TGTGCCAGCAAGGGACAGGGAGGTCCTGGAAACACCATATATTTT
CDR3 protein: CASKGQGGPGNTIYF
clone size: NA
V gene: TRBV2
D gene: TRBD1
J gene: TRBJ1-3

CDR3 DNA: TGCGCCAGCAGCCCCGCCCAGACAGGGGGTAACTATGGCTACACCTTC
CDR3 protein: CASSPAQTGGNYGYTF
clone size: NA
V gene: TRBV5-1
D gene: TRBD1
J gene: TRBJ1-2

CDR3 DNA: TGTGCCAGCAGCTTATTTCGCGGCCTCCAAGAGACCCAGTACTTC
CDR3 protein: CASSLFRGLQETQYF
clone size: NA
V gene: TRBV7-3
D gene: NA
J gene: TRBJ2-5

CDR3 DNA: TGTGCCAGCAGGACCGCGGGGGCCTTCTATGGCTACACCTTC
CDR3 protein: CASRTAGAFYGYTF
clone size: NA
V gene: TRBV6-6
D gene: NA
J gene: TRBJ1-2

CDR3 DNA: TGTGCCAGCCGCTCGGGACAAGAGAACTACGAGCAGTACTTC
CDR3 protein: CASRSGQENYEQYF
clone size: NA
V gene: TRBV6-1
D gene: NA
J gene: TRBJ2-7

CDR3 DNA: TGCGCCAGCAGCCTCGGATCGGGCGAGTATGGCTACACCTTC
CDR3 protein: CASSLGSGEYGYTF
clone size: NA
V gene: TRBV5-1
D gene: NA
J gene: TRBJ1-2

CDR3 DNA: TGCGCCAGCAGCTTGGCGGTCAGCGGTACAGATACGCAGTATTTT
CDR3 protein: CASSLAVSGTDTQYF
clone size: NA
V gene: TRBV5-1
D gene: NA
J gene: TRBJ2-3

CDR3 DNA: TGTGCCAGCAGCATTATAGCGGGGAAATACAATGAGCAGTTCTTC
CDR3 protein: CASSIIAGKYNEQFF
clone size: few
V gene: TRBV11-2
D gene: TRBD2
J gene: TRBJ2-1

CDR3 DNA: TGCGCCAGCAGTTCCGGCATCTCCGTGAAAGAGACCCAGTACTTC
CDR3 protein: CASSSGISVKETQYF
clone size: NA
V gene: TRBV5-1
D gene: NA
J gene: TRBJ2-5

CDR3 DNA: TGTGCCAGCAGCTTCACAGGGGTTGGGACTGAAGCTTTCTTT
CDR3 protein: CASSFTGVGTEAFF
clone size: NA
V gene: TRBV6-5
D gene: TRBD1
J gene: TRBJ1-1

CDR3 DNA: TGTGCCAGCTCACCCGGGACTAGTAAAGATACGCAGTATTTT
CDR3 protein: CASSPGTSKDTQYF
clone size: few
V gene: TRBV18
D gene: TRBD2
J gene: TRBJ2-3

CDR3 DNA: TGTGCCATCAGTGAGTCGTCGAGCTCCAGCCTGTTCTTC
CDR3 protein: CAISESSSSSLFF
clone size: NA
V gene: TRBV10-3
D gene: NA
J gene: TRBJ2-1

CDR3 DNA: TGTGCCAGCAGCAGTCTCTCGGAGGGAGAGCAGTACTTC
CDR3 protein: CASSSLSEGEQYF
clone size: few
V gene: TRBV11-2
D gene: NA
J gene: TRBJ2-7

CDR3 DNA: TGCGCCAGCAGCCCAAGACGGATCTCCTACGAGCAGTACTTC
CDR3 protein: CASSPRRISYEQYF
clone size: NA
V gene: TRBV5-1
D gene: NA
J gene: TRBJ2-7

CDR3 DNA: TGTGCCAGCAAGGCAGGGAGCGGGTGGGCCAATGAGCAGTTCTTC
CDR3 protein: CASKAGSGWANEQFF
clone size: NA
V gene: TRBV27
D gene: NA
J gene: TRBJ2-1

CDR3 DNA: TGTGCCAGCTCACCACCATCCCTAGCTCCAGGGGGGCAGTACTTC
CDR3 protein: CASSPPSLAPGGQYF
clone size: NA
V gene: TRBV18
D gene: TRBD1
J gene: TRBJ2-7

CDR3 DNA: TGTGCCAGCAAAGGATCGGGGGCCGAGGATACGCAGTATTTT
CDR3 protein: CASKGSGAEDTQYF
clone size: NA
V gene: TRBV21-1
D gene: NA
J gene: TRBJ2-3

CDR3 DNA: TGTGCCAGCTCACCACCTAGCGGGAGAGGCGATGAGCAGTTCTTC
CDR3 protein: CASSPPSGRGDEQFF
clone size: NA
V gene: TRBV18
D gene: TRBD2
J gene: TRBJ2-1

CDR3 DNA: TGTGCCAGCAGCACAGATCCCGACAATGAGCAGTTCTTC
CDR3 protein: CASSTDPDNEQFF
clone size: NA
V gene: TRBV11-2
D gene: NA
J gene: TRBJ2-1

CDR3 DNA: TGTGCCAGCAGCCCCGGACAGGGGCGACACGAGCAGTACTTC
CDR3 protein: CASSPGQGRHEQYF
clone size: NA
V gene: TRBV28
D gene: TRBD1
J gene: TRBJ2-7

CDR3 DNA: TGTGCCAGCAGTGCCCAACCGCCCACAGGGGGTCTCTCTGGGGCCAACGTCCTGACTTTC
CDR3 protein: CASSAQPPTGGLSGANVLTF
clone size: once
V gene: TRBV2
D gene: TRBD1
J gene: TRBJ2-6

CDR3 DNA: TGTGCCAGCAGCTCCCTCGGGACTAGCAGCGAGCAGTACTTC
CDR3 protein: CASSSLGTSSEQYF
clone size: NA
V gene: TRBV12-1
D gene: NA
J gene: TRBJ2-7

CDR3 DNA: TGTGCCAGCAGTGAGCGTGGAGAGGGCCGAGCCTACGAGCAGTACTTC
CDR3 protein: CASSERGEGRAYEQYF
clone size: NA
V gene: TRBV6-1
D gene: NA
J gene: TRBJ2-7

CDR3 DNA: TGTGCCAGCAGCTTGGCCCCATTACGGGAGCTGTTTTTT
CDR3 protein: CASSLAPLRELFF
clone size: once
V gene: TRBV5-4
D gene: NA
J gene: TRBJ2-2

CDR3 DNA: TGTGCCAGCAGCAAAGGGTTGGGAGAGACCCAGTACTTC
CDR3 protein: CASSKGLGETQYF
clone size: NA
V gene: TRBV14
D gene: NA
J gene: TRBJ2-5

CDR3 DNA: TGTGCCAGCAGCTTAGATGGGAGGGGCTGGATCACTGAAGCTTTCTTT
CDR3 protein: CASSLDGRGWITEAFF
clone size: NA
V gene: TRBV11-2
D gene: NA
J gene: TRBJ1-1

CDR3 DNA: TGCGCCAGCAGCCAAAAACAGGGGACGTTGGACGGGGAGCTGTTTTTT
CDR3 protein: CASSQKQGTLDGELFF
clone size: NA
V gene: TRBV4-1
D gene: TRBD1
J gene: TRBJ2-2

CDR3 DNA: TGTGCCAGCAGCTTAGCGACAGGGGTTAACGAAAAACTGTTTTTT
CDR3 protein: CASSLATGVNEKLFF
clone size: NA
V gene: TRBV11-2
D gene: TRBD1
J gene: TRBJ1-4

CDR3 DNA: TGTGCCAGCAGTCCAACCGGAAACACAGATACGCAGTATTTT
CDR3 protein: CASSPTGNTDTQYF
clone size: NA
V gene: TRBV6-5
D gene: NA
J gene: TRBJ2-3

CDR3 DNA: TGTGCCAGCAGTTACTCAAGCTCTGGGGCCAACGTCCTGACTTTC
CDR3 protein: CASSYSSSGANVLTF
clone size: NA
V gene: TRBV6-6
D gene: NA
J gene: TRBJ2-6

CDR3 DNA: TGTGCCAGCAGGGAACAGGGGAACTCCTACGAGCAGTACTTC
CDR3 protein: CASREQGNSYEQYF
clone size: few
V gene: TRBV6-5
D gene: TRBD1
J gene: TRBJ2-7

CDR3 DNA: TGTGCCAGCAGTTTATACTTGGACAACAATCAGCCCCAGCATTTT
CDR3 protein: CASSLYLDNNQPQHF
clone size: NA
V gene: TRBV27
D gene: NA
J gene: TRBJ1-5

CDR3 DNA: TGCGCCAGCAGCCAAACCGGCCCCCAGTTATTCAGAGAGACCCAGTACTTC
CDR3 protein: CASSQTGPQLFRETQYF
clone size: NA
V gene: TRBV4-1
D gene: NA
J gene: TRBJ2-5

CDR3 DNA: TGCGCCAGCAGTGAGTCTGTGGAACCCTACGAGCAGTACTTC
CDR3 protein: CASSESVEPYEQYF
clone size: NA
V gene: TRBV10-1
D gene: NA
J gene: TRBJ2-7

CDR3 DNA: TGTGCCAGCAGCCTCACGACAGGGAGCTCCTACGAGCAGTACTTC
CDR3 protein: CASSLTTGSSYEQYF
clone size: few
V gene: TRBV11-2
D gene: TRBD1
J gene: TRBJ2-7

CDR3 DNA: TGTGCCAGCAGCTTAGACCGGGGCAATGAGCAGTTCTTC
CDR3 protein: CASSLDRGNEQFF
clone size: NA
V gene: TRBV7-2
D gene: NA
J gene: TRBJ2-1

CDR3 DNA: TGTGCCAGCAGCTTAGCGCGGGGCGGAGTGGCGCAGTATTTT
CDR3 protein: CASSLARGGVAQYF
clone size: NA
V gene: TRBV7-9
D gene: NA
J gene: TRBJ2-3

CDR3 DNA: TGTGCCAGTAGTATAATAGGGGCGCGGGAGCAGTACTTC
CDR3 protein: CASSIIGAREQYF
clone size: once
V gene: TRBV19
D gene: NA
J gene: TRBJ2-7